The present T cell receptor (beta chain) was sequenced within a study of blood T cell repertoires in COVID-19. Study background: Sources were T cells, B-cell-depleted T cells, or PBMCs; the material itself was cDNA or gDNA.

V lost 5 bases and J lost 4, with 20 bases in between. Germline V lookup: CDR1 LNHDA, CDR2 SQIVND (reference sequence). There are 16 residues in the CDR3. This clone appeared a few times. Method: immunoSEQ multiplex PCR; TCRdb's copy keeps in-frame clones and lacks some. The sample yields about 180,000 clones, roughly 79% seen once. The chain uses TRBV19 and TRBJ1-2; D ambiguous. Sequenced material: peripheral blood. This TCR came from a woman in her seventies with acute or convalescent COVID-19. In DNA, the CDR3 is TGTGCCAGTAGTCGTACTCGGGGAGTAAAAAGCTATGGCTACACCTTC. This gives the protein CASSRTRGVKSYGYTF.